This T cell receptor (beta chain) was identified in a study of cytomegalovirus exposure and HLA in healthy donors. Overall study findings and caveats: When a later analysis was performed, an Asian-associated ancestry cluster reportedly had fewer N-insertions than the approximately 700-donor mean. TCR beta sequences reportedly predicted most subjects' HLA-A and HLA-B alleles accurately. Within an earlier analysis, most TCR beta V segments proved productive either about 87% or about 30% of the time. Some V segments, including TRBV6-2 and TRBV6-3, were excluded as indistinguishable.

Germline values: CDR1 MNHNS, CDR2 SASEGT. Losses at the gene ends were 4 bases for V and 2 bases for J; bases not matched to a gene: 5. This CDR3 is 15 amino acids long. This clone was found once. Its antigen is unidentified. Primers included in the PCR were 60 Vbeta and 13 Jbeta primers. Some clones are missing from TCRdb's copy, which holds only in-frame ones; the method was immunoSEQ multiplex PCR. The sample lists 200,000 or so clones, about 81% seen once, with approximately 6.5% in the top ten. This receptor was taken from a woman between 50 and 59 years old in good health and CMV-seropositive. Sequenced sample: PBMCs. The chain uses TRBV6-1 and TRBJ1-5; TRBD1 matches 7 bases. CDR3 region: CASSVKGAGNQPQHF. The DNA of the CDR3 is TGTGCCAGCAGTGTAAAGGGGGCTGGCAATCAGCCCCAGCATTTT.